The entry below gives a single T cell receptor beta chain sequence along with its context. This record belongs to a study of T cell responses to AZD1222 COVID-19 vaccine. V was cut by 6 bases and J by 6 bases, with 8 bases left in between. The CDR3 spans 12 residues. Germline CDR1 reads MNHEY; CDR2 reads SVGAGI. The repertoire was sequenced with immunoSEQ multiplex PCR; TCRdb's copy has only in-frame clones and lacks some. The table shows 70,000 to 90,000 clones, with about nine tenths occurring only once. The rearrangement joins TRBV6-5 to TRBJ2-2; D is unresolved. The sequence was obtained from an adult in good health. Source: peripheral blood, taken on day 0 of AZD1222 vaccination. The CDR3 reads CASRQDPGELFF. The CDR3 nucleotides read TGTGCCAGCAGGCAGGACCCCGGGGAGCTGTTTTTT.